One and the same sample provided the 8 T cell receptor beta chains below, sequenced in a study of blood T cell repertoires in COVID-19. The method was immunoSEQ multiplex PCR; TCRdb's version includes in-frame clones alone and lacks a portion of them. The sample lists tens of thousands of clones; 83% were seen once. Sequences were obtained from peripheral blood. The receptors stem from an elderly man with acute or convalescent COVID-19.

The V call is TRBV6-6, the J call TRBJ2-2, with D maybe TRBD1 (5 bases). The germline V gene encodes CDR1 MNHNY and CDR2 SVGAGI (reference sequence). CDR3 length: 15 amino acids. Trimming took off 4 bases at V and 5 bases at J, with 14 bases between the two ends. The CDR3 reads CASSFAGKRTGELFF. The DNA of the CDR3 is TGTGCCAGCAGTTTCGCAGGGAAGAGGACCGGGGAGCTGTTTTTT.

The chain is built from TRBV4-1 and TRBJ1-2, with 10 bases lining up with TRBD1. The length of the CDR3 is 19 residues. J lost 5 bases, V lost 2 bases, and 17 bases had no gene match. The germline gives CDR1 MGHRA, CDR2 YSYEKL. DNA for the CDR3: TGCGCCAGCAGCCAACCTTATAGGGTAGACAGGGGGCGGTCATATGGCTACACCTTC. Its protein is CASSQPYRVDRGRSYGYTF.

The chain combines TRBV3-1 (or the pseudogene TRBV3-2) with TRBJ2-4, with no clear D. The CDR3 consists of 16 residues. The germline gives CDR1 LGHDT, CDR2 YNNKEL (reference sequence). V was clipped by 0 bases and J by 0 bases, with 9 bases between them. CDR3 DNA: TGTGCCAGCAGCCAAGATGACACCTTAGCCAAAAACATTCAGTACTTC. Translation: CASSQDDTLAKNIQYF.

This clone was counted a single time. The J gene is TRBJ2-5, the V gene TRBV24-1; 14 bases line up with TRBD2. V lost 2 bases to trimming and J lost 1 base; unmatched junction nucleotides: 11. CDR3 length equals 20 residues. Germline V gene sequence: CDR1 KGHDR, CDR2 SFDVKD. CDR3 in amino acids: CATSDSPGLAGDVPQETQYF. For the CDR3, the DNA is TGTGCCACCAGTGATTCGCCGGGACTAGCGGGAGACGTGCCCCAAGAGACCCAGTACTTC.

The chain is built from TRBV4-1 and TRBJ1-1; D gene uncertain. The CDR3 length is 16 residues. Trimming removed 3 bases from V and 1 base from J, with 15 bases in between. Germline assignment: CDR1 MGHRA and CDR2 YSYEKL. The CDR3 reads CASSQGRSYGNTEAFF. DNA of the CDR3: TGCGCCAGCAGCCAGGGCAGGTCGTATGGGAACACTGAAGCTTTCTTT.

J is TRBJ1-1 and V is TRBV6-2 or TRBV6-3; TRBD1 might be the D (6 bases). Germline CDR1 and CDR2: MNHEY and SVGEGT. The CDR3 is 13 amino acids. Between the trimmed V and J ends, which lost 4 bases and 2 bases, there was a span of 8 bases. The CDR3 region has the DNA TGTGCCAGCAGTTGGACAGCTAACACTGAAGCTTTCTTT. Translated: CASSWTANTEAFF.

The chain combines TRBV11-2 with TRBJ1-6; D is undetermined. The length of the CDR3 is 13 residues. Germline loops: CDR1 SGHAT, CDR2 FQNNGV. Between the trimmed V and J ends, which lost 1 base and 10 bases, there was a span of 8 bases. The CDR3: CASSLVPESPLHF. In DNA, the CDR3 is TGTGCCAGCAGCTTAGTACCGGAGTCACCCCTCCACTTT.

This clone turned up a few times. CDR3 loop: CASSLPGMHTGELFF. The DNA for the CDR3 is TGTGCCAGCAGCTTACCGGGTATGCACACCGGGGAGCTGTTTTTT. The rearrangement joins TRBV7-9 to TRBJ2-2; D call uncertain. CDR1 is SEHNR and CDR2 is FQNEAQ in the germline V gene (reference sequence). V was cut by 2 bases and J by 3 bases, with 10 bases left in between. This CDR3 is built from 15 residues.